The rows below give T cell receptor beta chains drawn from one sample of a study of regulatory T cells in long-lasting Graves disease. TCRdb reprocessed the multiplex PCR reads with MiXCR, giving one entry per CDR3 protein. This sample carries about 660,000 distinct CDR3 sequences, around 32% of them seen once, and the ten largest clones take 40% to 50%. This specimen was peripheral blood mononuclear cells (PBMCs), taken when the disease was refractory, from a patient treated with antithyroid drugs. These receptors originate from a female donor with Graves disease. Both conserved end residues are part of each CDR3. The D gene is left open where the match is weak. The size entry is marked missing in some rows and otherwise reads once, few, many or a size class.

clone_size d_call j_call v_call cdr3_aa cdr3_nt
. . TRBJ1-6 TRBV6-1 CASSEPPNSPLHF TGTGCCAGCAGTGAACCCCCCAATTCACCCCTCCACTTT
. . TRBJ1-2 TRBV19 CASSMAPTGPLTF TGTGCCAGTAGTATGGCCCCAACAGGACCTCTCACCTTC
many . TRBJ2-5 TRBV2 CASSEPGPRTTF TGTGCCAGCAGCGAACCGGGACCCAGGACCACTTTC
. TRBD2 TRBJ2-2 TRBV6-2/TRBV6-3 CASSYPGLAGGNTGELFF TGTGCCAGCAGTTACCCCGGACTAGCGGGAGGGAACACCGGGGAGCTGTTTTTT
few . TRBJ2-3 TRBV12-3/TRBV12-4 CASSLMGTDTQYF TGTGCCAGCAGTTTGATGGGCACAGATACGCAGTATTTT
many . TRBJ1-5 TRBV12-3/TRBV12-4 CASSLEQHNQPQHF TGTGCCAGCAGTTTAGAACAGCACAATCAGCCCCAGCATTTT
few TRBD1 TRBJ1-2 TRBV11-2 CASSSIRTGHGTYGYTF TGTGCCAGCAGCTCAATTAGGACAGGGCACGGTACTTATGGCTACACCTTC
few . TRBJ2-7 TRBV20-1 CSAREVRGAFYEQYF TGCAGTGCCCGCGAGGTACGGGGGGCGTTTTACGAGCAGTACTTC
few TRBD1 TRBJ1-4 TRBV12-3/TRBV12-4 CASSFRDRVAEKLFF TGTGCCAGCAGTTTCCGGGACAGGGTTGCCGAAAAACTGTTTTTT
many TRBD1 TRBJ2-5 TRBV2 CASSGMTGYSQETQYF TGTGCCAGCAGTGGGATGACAGGGTATTCCCAAGAGACCCAGTACTTC
. . TRBJ1-5 TRBV20-1 CSARGTTNQPQHF TGCAGTGCTAGAGGCACCACCAATCAGCCCCAGCATTTT
few TRBD1 TRBJ2-5 TRBV6-9 CASSYRPGGLSGTQYF TGTGCCAGCAGTTACAGGCCAGGGGGCCTATCGGGGACCCAGTACTTC
many TRBD1 TRBJ2-5 TRBV3-1 CASSPGTGGVETQYF TGTGCCAGCAGCCCAGGGACAGGGGGCGTGGAGACCCAGTACTTC
. . TRBJ1-2 TRBV27 CASSSLGMNGYTF TGTGCCAGCAGTTCCTTAGGGATGAATGGCTACACCTTC
. TRBD1 TRBJ1-5 TRBV7-9 CASSRSGTGGWQPQHF TGTGCCAGCAGCCGATCCGGGACAGGGGGCTGGCAGCCCCAGCATTTT
few . TRBJ1-1 TRBV27 CASSSGVSYTEAFF TGTGCCAGCAGTTCCGGGGTTTCGTACACTGAAGCTTTCTTT
. TRBD2 TRBJ2-1 TRBV5-1 CASSLGSGAYNEQFF TGCGCCAGCAGCTTGGGTAGCGGGGCTTACAATGAGCAGTTCTTC
few . TRBJ1-1 TRBV29-1 CSVVDGRNTEAFF TGCAGCGTGGTTGACGGCAGGAACACTGAAGCTTTCTTT
. TRBD1 TRBJ2-7 TRBV20-1 CSARDSDRVFRSYEQYF TGCAGTGCTAGAGACTCCGACAGGGTATTTCGCTCCTACGAGCAGTACTTC
. TRBD2 TRBJ2-7 TRBV20-1 CSARDFRPGLAGAALHEQYF TGCAGTGCTAGAGATTTCCGACCGGGACTAGCGGGAGCAGCCCTCCACGAGCAGTACTTC
many TRBD2 TRBJ2-4 TRBV2 CASSREAGLAKNIQYF TGTGCCAGCAGTAGAGAAGCGGGATTAGCCAAAAACATTCAGTACTTC
many . TRBJ1-1 TRBV12-3/TRBV12-4 CASSLLSGTEAFF TGTGCCAGCAGCCTCTTATCGGGCACTGAAGCTTTCTTT
. TRBD2 TRBJ2-7 TRBV29-1 CSVASGSYEQYF TGCAGCGTTGCCAGCGGGAGTTACGAGCAGTACTTC
once . TRBJ2-7 TRBV12-3/TRBV12-4 CASSPYMYGGPSYEQYF TGTGCCAGCAGTCCGTACATGTACGGGGGTCCTTCCTACGAGCAGTACTTC
. . TRBJ2-1 TRBV12-3/TRBV12-4 CASSLARGNEQFF TGTGCCAGCAGTTTGGCTCGGGGAAATGAGCAGTTCTTC
few . TRBJ1-1 TRBV27 CASSYLRNTEASF TGTGCCAGCAGTTACTTACGGAACACTGAAGCTTCCTTT
few . TRBJ1-1 TRBV7-6 CASSLGASDTLWRVNTEAFF TGTGCCAGCAGCTTAGGGGCCTCGGACACCCTCTGGAGGGTGAACACTGAAGCTTTCTTT
. . TRBJ1-1 TRBV5-1 CASSLLQGENTEAFF TGCGCCAGCAGCTTACTACAGGGTGAGAACACTGAAGCTTTCTTT
. TRBD2 TRBJ2-7 TRBV25-1 CASSRAGGTYEQYF TGTGCCAGCAGTCGAGCGGGAGGGACCTACGAGCAGTACTTC
many . TRBJ2-5 TRBV11-2 CASSLDLVKTQYF TGTGCCAGCAGCTTAGATCTTGTGAAGACCCAGTACTTC
few . TRBJ1-1 TRBV7-2 CASSLVPREAFF TGTGCCAGCAGCTTAGTCCCCCGGGAGGCTTTCTTT
few . TRBJ1-2 TRBV7-2 CASSLSARGDFDYGYTF TGTGCCAGCAGCTTAAGTGCGAGGGGCGACTTTGACTATGGCTACACCTTC
once TRBD1 TRBJ2-7 TRBV28 CASSLLGQGISYEQYF TGTGCCAGCAGTTTGCTGGGACAGGGGATATCCTACGAGCAGTACTTC
few . TRBJ1-2 TRBV19 CASKREEHGYTF TGTGCCAGTAAGAGGGAAGAGCATGGCTACACCTTC
many . TRBJ2-7 TRBV6-1 CASSEASGTVYEQYF TGTGCCAGCAGTGAAGCAAGCGGGACAGTTTACGAGCAGTACTTC
. . TRBJ2-2 TRBV6-2/TRBV6-3 CASTILTGELFF TGTGCCAGCACCATCCTCACCGGGGAGCTGTTTTTT
once . TRBJ2-3 TRBV20-1 CSATAREESTDTQYF TGCAGTGCCACGGCCAGGGAGGAAAGCACAGATACGCAGTATTTT
. . TRBJ2-7 TRBV20-1 CSARGTDKMGEQYF TGCAGTGCTAGAGGGACGGACAAGATGGGCGAGCAGTACTTC
. . TRBJ1-4 TRBV5-6 CASSMTGGEGKLFF TGTGCCAGCAGCATGACGGGGGGAGAGGGAAAACTGTTTTTT
many . TRBJ1-2 TRBV12-3/TRBV12-4 CASSLGGRTNYGYTF TGTGCCAGCAGTTTAGGGGGACGCACTAACTATGGCTACACCTTC
few . TRBJ2-1 TRBV12-3/TRBV12-4 CASSFRGYNEQFF TGTGCCAGCAGTTTTCGGGGCTACAATGAGCAGTTCTTC
few . TRBJ2-1 TRBV27 CASSLLGVKGSYNEQFF TGTGCCAGCAGTTTATTAGGGGTGAAGGGCTCCTACAATGAGCAGTTCTTC
. TRBD2 TRBJ2-7 TRBV5-1 CASSLVSSGFYEQYF TGCGCCAGCAGCTTGGTGTCTAGCGGGTTTTACGAGCAGTACTTC
. . TRBJ1-1 TRBV28 CAVLDVNTEAFF TGTGCCGTATTGGATGTGAACACTGAAGCTTTCTTT
many TRBD2 TRBJ2-2 TRBV6-1 CASSRLAENTGELFF TGTGCCAGCAGCAGACTAGCGGAGAACACCGGGGAGCTGTTTTTT
. TRBD1 TRBJ1-1 TRBV6-5 CASSYSYRGGNTEAFF TGTGCCAGCAGTTACTCCTACAGGGGCGGTAACACTGAAGCTTTCTTT
. TRBD1 TRBJ2-1 TRBV2 CASSRDRGLNNEQFF TGTGCCAGCAGTCGCGACAGGGGGCTAAACAATGAGCAGTTCTTC
. TRBD1 TRBJ1-1 TRBV19 CASSNQGRDRATEAFF TGTGCCAGTAGTAACCAGGGTCGGGACAGGGCGACTGAAGCTTTCTTT
. TRBD2 TRBJ2-5 TRBV7-3 CASSLKATIPGNAGATKETQYF TGTGCCAGCAGCTTAAAGGCTACAATCCCGGGCAATGCGGGAGCTACCAAAGAGACCCAGTACTTC
few TRBD1 TRBJ2-4 TRBV7-2 CASSLARQGQQYF TGTGCCAGCAGCTTAGCGCGACAGGGGCAACAGTACTTC